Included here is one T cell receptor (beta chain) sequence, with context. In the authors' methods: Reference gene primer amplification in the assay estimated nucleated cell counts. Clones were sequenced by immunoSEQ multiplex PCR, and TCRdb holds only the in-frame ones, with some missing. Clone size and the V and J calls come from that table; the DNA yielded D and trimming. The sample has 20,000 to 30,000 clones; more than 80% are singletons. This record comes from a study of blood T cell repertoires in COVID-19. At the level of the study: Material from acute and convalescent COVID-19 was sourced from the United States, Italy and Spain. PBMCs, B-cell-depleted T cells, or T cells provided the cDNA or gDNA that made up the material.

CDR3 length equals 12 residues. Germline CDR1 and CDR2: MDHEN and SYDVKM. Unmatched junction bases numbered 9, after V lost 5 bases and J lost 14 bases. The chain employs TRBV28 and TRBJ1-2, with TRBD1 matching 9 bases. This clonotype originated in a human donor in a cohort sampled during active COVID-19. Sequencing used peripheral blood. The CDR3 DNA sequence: TGTGCCAGCAGTCCGAACGACAGGGGGGCTACCTTC. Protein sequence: CASSPNDRGATF.